A single sample gave rise to the 21 T cell receptor beta chains below, sequenced in a study of T cell responses to AZD1222 COVID-19 vaccine. TCRdb keeps only in-frame clones here, not all; method: immunoSEQ multiplex PCR. The table records about 120,000 clones, approximately 86% of them present only once. The source was peripheral blood, collected on day 0 of AZD1222 vaccination. These receptors all come from an adult in good health.

In this sample, this clone turned up a few times. This chain connects TRBV5-5 to TRBJ1-1; 7 bases align to TRBD1. Germline V lookup: CDR1 SGHKS, CDR2 YYEKEE (reference sequence). V lost 2 bases to trimming and J lost 6 bases; unmatched junction nucleotides: 4. The CDR3 loop spans 13 amino acids. Here the CDR3 DNA reads TGTGCCAGCAGCTTTACAGGGGAGTCTGAAGCTTTCTTT. Its translation: CASSFTGESEAFF.

This chain links TRBV28 with TRBJ2-7; 12 nucleotides line up with TRBD1. Trimming cost V 1 base and J 7 bases; bases outside gene matches: 5. Germline values: CDR1 MDHEN, CDR2 SYDVKM. The CDR3 is made up of 15 amino acids. The CDR3 bases are TGTGCCAGCAGTTTATCGGGACAGGGGGCGCAAGAGCAGTACTTC. Residues: CASSLSGQGAQEQYF.

This sequence joins TRBV6-5 and TRBJ1-4; 11 positions agree with TRBD1. Losses at the gene ends were 6 bases for V and 1 base for J; bases not matched to a gene: 1. Germline CDR1 and CDR2: MNHEY and SVGAGI. CDR3 length: 15 residues. The CDR3, as DNA: TGTGCCAGCAGGGACAGGGGGCTAACTAATGAAAAACTGTTTTTT. This gives the protein CASRDRGLTNEKLFF.

V gene TRBV7-9 combines with J gene TRBJ2-7; D gene uncertain. V was trimmed by 5 bases and J by 0 bases, leaving 2 bases between them. Germline lookup yields CDR1 SEHNR and CDR2 FQNEAQ (reference sequence). CDR3 length: 11 residues. Here the CDR3 reads CASSTSYEQYF. The CDR3 bases are TGTGCCAGCAGCACCTCCTACGAGCAGTACTTC. The whole variable domain, filled in from reference TRBV7-9 and TRBJ2-7, reads DTGVSQNPRHKITKRGQNVTFRCDPISEHNRLYWYRQTLGQGPEFLTYFQNEAQLEKSRLLSDRFSAERPKGSFSTLEIQRTEQGDSAMYLCASSTSYEQYFGPGTRLTVT.

The V and J genes are TRBV28 and TRBJ1-2, with a weak D call TRBD1 (5 bases). With 6 bases removed from V and 5 bases from J, the gap between germline ends came to 7 bases. The CDR3 spans 11 residues. Per the germline V gene, CDR1 is MDHEN and CDR2 is SYDVKM. The CDR3 DNA follows: TGTGCCAGCAGGACAGCTTATGGCTACACCTTC. Translated, it gives CASRTAYGYTF.

The V gene is TRBV6-5, the J gene TRBJ2-7, with D possibly TRBD2 on 5 matching bases. The V gene's germline CDR1 is MNHEY and CDR2 SVGAGI. This CDR3 spans 12 amino acids. V shed 6 bases and J shed 3 bases, with 9 bases lying between them. The CDR3 loop is CASSPGGYEQYF. CDR3 in DNA: TGTGCCAGCAGCCCCGGAGGCTACGAGCAGTACTTC.

The chain recombines TRBV6-5 with TRBJ2-2, with TRBD2 matching 14 bases. Germline CDR1 reads MNHEY; CDR2 reads SVGAGI. Trimming took 5 bases from V and 6 from J; bases not matched to a gene: 2. This CDR3 spans 15 amino acids. The CDR3: CASSRTSGGPGELFF. CDR3 bases: TGTGCCAGCAGTAGGACTAGCGGGGGGCCCGGGGAGCTGTTTTTT.

The rearrangement links TRBV6-5 to TRBJ1-3; D is unclear. Trimming took off 5 bases at V and 0 bases at J, with 11 bases between the two ends. There are 15 residues in the CDR3. Germline V gives CDR1 MNHEY, CDR2 SVGAGI. The CDR3: CASSLHRDSGNTIYF. Written as DNA, the CDR3 is TGTGCCAGCAGTCTCCACAGAGACTCTGGAAACACCATATATTTT.

The chain is built from TRBV18 and TRBJ2-7; D remains ambiguous. CDR3 length: 13 amino acids. V was cut by 6 bases and J by 1 base, with 10 bases left in between. Germline V gives CDR1 KGHSH, CDR2 LQKENI. CDR3 amino acids: CASSLKESYEQYF. CDR3 bases: TGTGCCAGCTCCCTTAAAGAATCCTACGAGCAGTACTTC.

The chain joins TRBV7-3 to TRBJ2-1; D remains ambiguous. The CDR3 is 14 residues long. The germline gives CDR1 SGHTA, CDR2 FQGTGA. V shed 0 bases and J shed 7 bases, with 10 bases lying between them. CDR3 nucleotide sequence: TGTGCCAGCAGCTTAACCGGCCAGGATAATGAGCAGTTCTTC. Encoded protein: CASSLTGQDNEQFF.

The chain links TRBV27 to TRBJ1-5; D is uncertain. Germline assignment: CDR1 MNHEY and CDR2 SMNVEV (reference sequence). This CDR3 is built from 14 residues. The ends were cut back, 3 bases at V and 0 bases at J, with 6 bases in the middle. CDR3 sequence: CASSLVYSNQPQHF. As DNA, the CDR3 is TGTGCCAGCAGTTTGGTCTATAGCAATCAGCCCCAGCATTTT.

The rearrangement links TRBV24-1 to TRBJ2-2; 7 nucleotides agree with TRBD1. With V trimmed by 5 bases and J by 4 bases, 6 bases remained unmatched. CDR1 is KGHDR, CDR2 SFDVKD, per germline. The CDR3 spans 15 residues. CDR3 nucleotides: TGTGCCACCAGTGCCAGACAGGGCTTCACCGGGGAGCTGTTTTTT. Translating gives CATSARQGFTGELFF.

The rearrangement joins TRBV5-4 to TRBJ2-5; possibly TRBD2 for D (6 bases). Germline values: CDR1 SGHNT, CDR2 YYREEE (reference sequence). Trimming took off 0 bases at V and 4 bases at J, with 10 bases between the two ends. This CDR3 has 14 residues. As DNA, the CDR3 is TGTGCCAGCAGCTTGGGGGGACTGGGAGAGACCCAGTACTTC. Protein: CASSLGGLGETQYF.

This chain uses TRBV4-1 with TRBJ2-5; TRBD2 matches 8 bases. This CDR3 is 16 amino acids long. CDR1 is MGHRA and CDR2 is YSYEKL in the germline V gene. J was trimmed by 1 base and V by 0 bases; bases with no gene match: 4. CDR3 region: CASSQDASGGQETQYF. As DNA, the CDR3 is TGCGCCAGCAGCCAAGATGCCAGCGGGGGCCAAGAGACCCAGTACTTC.

There are a few counts of this clone. V usage is TRBV5-8 and J usage is TRBJ1-4; 8 bases align to TRBD1. The CDR3 consists of 16 residues. CDR1 and CDR2 (germline): SGHTS, YDEGEE. Trimming cost V 2 bases and J 7 bases; bases outside gene matches: 10. The DNA for the CDR3 is TGTGCCAGCAGCTTAAGGACAGGGACTTTCGGTGAAAAACTGTTTTTT. Residues: CASSLRTGTFGEKLFF.

The V gene is TRBV5-1, the J gene TRBJ2-2; 10 nucleotides agree with TRBD2. Germline trimming cut 1 base from V and 2 bases from J; bases unmatched to any gene: 8. CDR3 size: 18 residues. Germline-derived CDR1 and CDR2 are SGHRS and YFSETQ. The CDR3 is CASSLTSGTYTNTGELFF. The CDR3 DNA is TGCGCCAGCAGCTTGACTAGCGGGACCTACACTAACACCGGGGAGCTGTTTTTT.

This clone was recorded only once. This chain connects TRBV18 to TRBJ1-3; D gene uncertain. V lost 2 bases to trimming and J lost 4 bases, with 18 bases between them. CDR3 length: 17 residues. Germline V gene sequence: CDR1 KGHSH, CDR2 LQKENI. CDR3 sequence: CASSPNEARISGNTIYF. The CDR3 bases are TGTGCCAGCTCACCAAACGAGGCCCGAATCTCGGGAAACACCATATATTTT.

The chain recombines TRBV5-1 with TRBJ2-4; weak D call: TRBD1 (6 bases). The CDR3 runs 14 residues. Trimming left V 0 bases short and J 4 bases short, with 8 bases between. Germline-derived CDR1 and CDR2 are SGHRS and YFSETQ. The CDR3 is CASSLGDMKNIQYF. CDR3 sequence (DNA): TGCGCCAGCAGCTTGGGGGACATGAAAAACATTCAGTACTTC.

V usage is TRBV4-2 and J usage is TRBJ1-5, with 9 bases lining up with TRBD1. J gave up 5 bases and V 3 bases, and 17 bases lay outside the gene matches. This CDR3 contains 19 residues. Germline V gene data show CDR1 as LGHNA and CDR2 as YNFKEQ. CDR3 in amino acids: CASSQRVGQGEGSHQPQHF. The CDR3 DNA is TGTGCCAGCAGCCAGAGAGTGGGACAGGGCGAAGGATCCCATCAGCCCCAGCATTTT.

The V call is TRBV28, the J call TRBJ2-6; 7 bases match TRBD2. The trim removed 0 bases at V and 2 bases at J, leaving 10 bases unmatched. CDR3 length: 19 residues. Germline CDR1 and CDR2: MDHEN and SYDVKM. The CDR3 region has the DNA TGTGCCAGCAGTTTATGGGCCTCGGCGGGGAGGGCTGGGGCCAACGTCCTGACTTTC. Its translation is CASSLWASAGRAGANVLTF.

The chain carries TRBV7-9 and TRBJ2-3, with 8 bases fitting TRBD1. V dropped 1 base and J dropped 2; count of bases not matched to a gene: 2. This CDR3 contains 15 residues. CDR1 SEHNR and CDR2 FQNEAQ come from the germline V gene (reference sequence). The CDR3 loop is CASSLGQGTTDTQYF. The CDR3 bases are TGTGCCAGCAGCTTAGGACAGGGGACCACAGATACGCAGTATTTT.